The 27 T cell receptor beta chains reported below all come from one sample, sequenced in a study of regulatory T cells in long-lasting Graves disease. CDR3 regions were amplified by Arm-PCR using iRepertoire HTBI primers to build TCR beta libraries. MiXCR was run by TCRdb on the multiplex PCR reads, yielding one entry per CDR3 protein. The sample contains hundreds of thousands of distinct CDR3 sequences, 20% to 25% of which appear only once. Time point indicated: persistent/refractory GD, antithyroid drugs over 5 years with positive TRAb. The TCR library was made from RNA that had been extracted from PBMCs in TRIzol. The sample consisted of peripheral blood mononuclear cells (PBMCs), taken when the disease was refractory, from a patient treated with antithyroid drugs. The source of these receptors is a female donor with Graves disease.

There are a few counts of this clonotype. The rearrangement joins TRBV20-1 to TRBJ2-7, with D unresolved. CDR1 is DFQATT and CDR2 is SNEGSKA in the germline V gene (reference sequence). The CDR3 totals 14 residues. The ends were cut back, 6 bases at V and 5 bases at J, with 20 bases in the middle. CDR3 loop: CSARPGSNLDEQYF. The CDR3 coding sequence is TGCAGTGCCCGTCCGGGCTCTAACTTGGACGAGCAGTACTTC.

The J gene is TRBJ2-1, the V gene TRBV7-2; D might be TRBD1 (5 bases). The germline CDR1 and CDR2 sequences are SGHTA and FQGNSA. The ends were cut back, 5 bases at V and 7 bases at J, with 9 bases in the middle. CDR3 length: 12 residues. In DNA form, the CDR3 reads TGTGCCAGCAGCCCAGGGTGGAATGAGCAGTTCTTC. Amino acid sequence: CASSPGWNEQFF. Together with reference TRBV7-2 and TRBJ2-1, the CDR3 gives the full variable domain: GAGVSQSPSNKVTEKGKDVELRCDPISGHTALYWYRQSLGQGLEFLIYFQGNSAPDKSGLPSDRFSAERTGGSVSTLTIQRTQQEDSAVYLCASSPGWNEQFFGPGTRLTVL.

The J gene is TRBJ2-7, the V gene TRBV30; D gene uncertain. Per the germline V gene, CDR1 is GTSNPN and CDR2 is SVGIG (reference sequence). The CDR3 runs 12 residues. Between the trimmed V and J ends, which lost 2 bases and 6 bases, there was a span of 11 bases. The CDR3 sequence: CAWSSGSGEQYF. The CDR3 bases are TGTGCCTGGAGTTCTGGGTCGGGCGAGCAGTACTTC.

This chain connects TRBV18 to TRBJ1-3; tentatively, D is TRBD1 (6 bases). The CDR3 has 16 residues. The germline CDR1 and CDR2 sequences are KGHSH and LQKENI. Trimming took 2 bases from V and 2 from J, leaving 13 bases between them. The CDR3 DNA reads TGTGCCAGCTCACCATCGACGACAGGCCCTGGAAACACCATATATTTT. Its translation is CASSPSTTGPGNTIYF.

The sample holds a few counts of this clonotype. The chain recombines TRBV10-3 with TRBJ2-5; perhaps D is TRBD1 or TRBD2 (5 bases each). Between the trimmed V and J ends, which lost 8 bases and 5 bases, there was a span of 12 bases. Germline-derived CDR1 and CDR2 are ENHRY and SYGVKD. The CDR3 length is 12 residues. CDR3 in amino acids: CAIGDGWETQYF. CDR3 DNA sequence: TGTGCCATCGGGGACGGGTGGGAGACCCAGTACTTC.

This clonotype occurred a few times. The gene calls are TRBV7-9 and TRBJ1-2; no clear D. Trimming shortened V by 0 bases and J by 6 bases, and 8 bases separated the two germline ends. Per the germline V gene, CDR1 is SEHNR and CDR2 is FQNEAQ (reference sequence). The CDR3 is made up of 13 amino acids. The DNA for the CDR3 is TGTGCCAGCAGCTTAGCGAGAGACCATGGCTACACCTTC. Translation: CASSLARDHGYTF. Looking up the rest from reference TRBV7-9 and TRBJ1-2 gives the full variable domain: DTGVSQNPRHKITKRGQNVTFRCDPISEHNRLYWYRQTLGQGPEFLTYFQNEAQLEKSRLLSDRFSAERPKGSFSTLEIQRTEQGDSAMYLCASSLARDHGYTFGSGTRLTVV.

For this clonotype: Being one base from a much bigger clone, this may be a read error. The V gene is TRBV27, the J gene TRBJ2-1; 8 bases are shared with TRBD1. The CDR3 is 14 residues long. CDR1 and CDR2 (germline): MNHEY, SMNVEV (reference sequence). V was clipped by 6 bases and J by 6 bases; unmatched bases: 7. CDR3 loop: CASSDRGPCNEQFF. CDR3 in DNA: TGTGCCAGCAGCGACAGGGGCCCCTGCAATGAGCAGTTCTTC.

This clonotype came up many times. The V and J genes are TRBV27 and TRBJ2-7; 11 bases are shared with TRBD2. The length of the CDR3 is 19 residues. V lost 0 bases to trimming and J lost 3 bases; unmatched junction nucleotides: 13. The germline V gene has CDR1 MNHEY and CDR2 SMNVEV (reference sequence). The CDR3 loop reads CASSLSRGPGLAGVYEQYF. As DNA, the CDR3 is TGTGCCAGCAGTTTATCGCGGGGCCCTGGACTAGCGGGCGTCTACGAGCAGTACTTC.

This clonotype showed up just a few times. V and J are TRBV7-9 and TRBJ2-7; tentatively, D is TRBD1 (6 bases). Germline loops: CDR1 SEHNR, CDR2 FQNEAQ (reference sequence). The CDR3 contains 15 residues. The V and J ends lost 0 bases and 2 bases respectively, with 11 bases between them. The CDR3 is CASSLADTGTYEQYF. The CDR3 region has the DNA TGTGCCAGCAGCTTAGCGGATACAGGGACCTACGAGCAGTACTTC.

This chain joins TRBV20-1 and TRBJ2-7; possibly TRBD1 for D (5 bases). V was shortened by 7 bases and J by 6 bases, with 16 bases between the two germline ends. The length of the CDR3 is 12 residues. Germline CDR1 is DFQATT and CDR2 is SNEGSKA (reference sequence). The CDR3: CSVWGRIGEQYF. Written as DNA, the CDR3 is TGCAGTGTCTGGGGCAGGATTGGCGAGCAGTACTTC.

This clonotype came up a few times. The V gene is TRBV4-1, the J gene TRBJ2-7; the D is unclear. V gave up 0 bases and J gave up 7 bases, with 13 bases separating them. Germline-derived CDR1 and CDR2 are MGHRA and YSYEKL. The CDR3 sequence is 14 residues long. CDR3 protein: CASSQDSGTWEQYF. The CDR3 DNA follows: TGCGCCAGCAGCCAAGATTCCGGTACTTGGGAGCAGTACTTC.

This clonotype came up many times. V is TRBV10-1 and J is TRBJ1-2; weak D call: TRBD1 (6 bases). With 8 bases removed from V and 6 bases from J, the gap between germline ends came to 22 bases. The CDR3 runs to 15 residues. Looked up from germline, CDR1 is WNHNN and CDR2 is SYGVQD (reference sequence). CDR3 residues: CASEWKGTPRNGYTF. CDR3 coding DNA: TGCGCCAGCGAGTGGAAAGGGACACCCAGGAATGGCTACACCTTC.

In this sample, this clonotype turned up many times. The chain recombines TRBV5-8 with TRBJ2-5, with D perhaps given as TRBD1 or TRBD2 (6 bases each). From germline, CDR1 is SGHTS and CDR2 YDEGEE. The V end lost 3 bases, the J end lost 5 bases, and 20 bases lay between the germline ends. The CDR3 length is 16 residues. The CDR3 reads CASSWGERQRGETQYF. CDR3 DNA: TGTGCCAGCAGCTGGGGGGAGCGGCAAAGGGGGGAGACCCAGTACTTC. Full variable domain (missing parts from reference TRBV5-8 and TRBJ2-5): EAGVTQSPTHLIKTRGQQATLRCSPISGHTSVYWYQQALGLGLQFLLWYDEGEERNRGNFPPRFSGRQFPNYSSELNVNALELEDSALYLCASSWGERQRGETQYFGPGTRLLVL.

The V call is TRBV12-3 or TRBV12-4, the J call TRBJ2-3; D is undetermined. V lost 8 bases and J 6 bases, leaving 12 bases between the germline ends. The CDR3 sequence is 12 residues long. The CDR3 nucleotides read TGTGCCAGCTCACGGACGGAGGATACGCAGTATTTT. This translates into CASSRTEDTQYF.

This clonotype was recorded many times. The chain has TRBV7-2 and TRBJ1-1, with TRBD1 as a possible D gene (6 bases). The CDR3 is 17 amino acids. Germline V gene data show CDR1 as SGHTA and CDR2 as FQGNSA. With 5 bases removed from V and 1 base from J, the gap between germline ends came to 20 bases. The CDR3 DNA sequence: TGTGCCAGCAGCCCACACAGGGTGAGGGGGACGAACACTGAAGCTTTCTTT. Translation: CASSPHRVRGTNTEAFF.

This clonotype showed up many times. CDR3 sequence: CAWSVHYGYTF. DNA of the CDR3: TGTGCCTGGAGTGTGCATTATGGCTACACCTTC. The rearrangement uses TRBV30 and TRBJ1-2; D gene ambiguous. The germline gives CDR1 GTSNPN, CDR2 SVGIG (reference sequence). The length of the CDR3 is 11 residues. With 0 bases removed from V and 5 bases from J, the gap between germline ends came to 4 bases.

This clonotype was recorded many times. The chain joins TRBV12-3 or TRBV12-4 to TRBJ2-5, with D hard to call. Trimming removed 2 bases at V and 2 bases at J, with 6 bases between. CDR3 length: 13 amino acids. The CDR3 DNA sequence: TGTGCCAGCAGTTTACGGCTGCAAGAGACCCAGTACTTC. Its protein is CASSLRLQETQYF.

This chain connects TRBV7-9 to TRBJ2-4, with TRBD1 matching 11 bases. After removal of 5 bases from V and 7 bases from J, the junction contained 7 bases not matched to a gene. The CDR3 runs 15 residues. CDR1 is SEHNR, CDR2 FQNEAQ, per germline (reference sequence). The CDR3 loop is CASSLGQGAMNIQYF. CDR3 nucleotides: TGTGCCAGCAGCCTTGGACAGGGGGCGATGAACATTCAGTACTTC.

J is TRBJ1-1 and V is TRBV13; D not resolved. The CDR3 length is 14 residues. The V gene's germline CDR1 is PRHDT and CDR2 FYEKMQ (reference sequence). V lost 5 bases and J lost 3, with 13 bases in between. CDR3 residues: CASSKRGRDTEAFF. The CDR3 nucleotides read TGTGCCAGCAGCAAAAGAGGGAGGGACACTGAAGCTTTCTTT.

This clonotype was detected ten times or more. The rearrangement joins TRBV18 to TRBJ2-2; 7 bases line up with TRBD1. The V and J ends lost 3 bases and 1 base, in that order; junction bases with no gene match: 8. This CDR3 is 17 amino acids long. The germline CDR1 and CDR2 sequences are KGHSH and LQKENI. In nucleotides, the CDR3 is TGTGCCAGCTCACCCTTCGGGACAGACATGAACACCGGGGAGCTGTTTTTT. Translating gives CASSPFGTDMNTGELFF.

This clonotype was detected ten times or more. This rearrangement joins TRBV10-3 to TRBJ2-2; D uncertain. Germline V gene sequence: CDR1 ENHRY, CDR2 SYGVKD. CDR3 size: 14 residues. Trimming removed 6 bases from V and 2 bases from J, with 10 bases in between. The CDR3 bases are TGTGCCATCAGCGGGCAAGCAAACACCGGGGAGCTGTTTTTT. Residues: CAISGQANTGELFF.

The CDR3 DNA sequence: TGTGCCAGCAGTGGAGGTCACGGGGAGCTGTTTTTT. Amino acids: CASSGGHGELFF. The chain links TRBV27 to TRBJ2-2; D might be TRBD2 (5 bases). Germline V CDR1 and CDR2: MNHEY, SMNVEV (reference sequence). The CDR3 has 12 amino acids. V was trimmed by 5 bases and J by 7 bases, leaving 8 bases between them.

The chain is built from TRBV30 and TRBJ1-3; 7 bases fit TRBD1. V gave up 7 bases and J gave up 3 bases; unmatched junction bases: 6. Germline V gene lookup returns CDR1 GTSNPN and CDR2 SVGIG (reference sequence). This CDR3 comprises 13 residues. The CDR3 reads CASQGQFGNTIYF. The CDR3 nucleotides are TGTGCCTCCCAGGGACAGTTTGGAAACACCATATATTTT. The variable domain in full, completed from reference TRBV30 and TRBJ1-3, reads SQTIHQWPATLVQPVGSPLSLECTVEGTSNPNLYWYRQAAGRGLQLLFYSVGIGQISSEVPQNLSASRPQDRQFILSSKKLLLSDSGFYLCASQGQFGNTIYFGEGSWLTVV.

This clonotype was found many times. J is TRBJ2-5 and V is TRBV14; D is possibly TRBD2 (5 bases). CDR3 length equals 14 residues. V was pared by 1 base and J by 4 bases, with 10 bases between. Germline V lookup: CDR1 SGHDN, CDR2 FVKESK. The CDR3 sequence: CASSQVNAGETQYF. CDR3 coding DNA: TGTGCCAGCAGCCAAGTCAACGCGGGAGAGACCCAGTACTTC.

This clonotype was picked up many times. The chain recombines TRBV24-1 with TRBJ2-2, with D perhaps given as TRBD1 or TRBD2 (5 bases each). There are 15 residues in the CDR3. Germline CDR1 and CDR2: KGHDR and SFDVKD. V was clipped by 8 bases and J by 3 bases, with 15 bases between them. CDR3 protein: CATKTGTSDTGELFF. The CDR3 bases are TGTGCCACCAAAACCGGGACCTCCGACACCGGGGAGCTGTTTTTT.

This clonotype was recorded at least ten times. The J gene is TRBJ1-6, the V gene TRBV12-3 or TRBV12-4; D is unclear. The ends were cut back, 7 bases at V and 9 bases at J, with 16 bases in the middle. This CDR3 has 14 residues. CDR3 loop: CASTREGTSSPLHF. The CDR3 region has the DNA TGTGCCAGCACCCGGGAGGGAACGTCTTCACCCCTCCACTTT.

This clonotype was counted a few times. The J gene is TRBJ2-7, the V gene TRBV5-1; 11 positions match TRBD1. J was trimmed by 5 bases and V by 1 base; bases with no gene match: 14. Looked up from germline, CDR1 is SGHRS and CDR2 is YFSETQ. This CDR3 contains 18 residues. The CDR3 DNA is TGCGCCAGCAGCTTGCGACCCACAATTCCGGACAGGGGGCACGAGCAGTACTTC. Amino acid sequence: CASSLRPTIPDRGHEQYF.